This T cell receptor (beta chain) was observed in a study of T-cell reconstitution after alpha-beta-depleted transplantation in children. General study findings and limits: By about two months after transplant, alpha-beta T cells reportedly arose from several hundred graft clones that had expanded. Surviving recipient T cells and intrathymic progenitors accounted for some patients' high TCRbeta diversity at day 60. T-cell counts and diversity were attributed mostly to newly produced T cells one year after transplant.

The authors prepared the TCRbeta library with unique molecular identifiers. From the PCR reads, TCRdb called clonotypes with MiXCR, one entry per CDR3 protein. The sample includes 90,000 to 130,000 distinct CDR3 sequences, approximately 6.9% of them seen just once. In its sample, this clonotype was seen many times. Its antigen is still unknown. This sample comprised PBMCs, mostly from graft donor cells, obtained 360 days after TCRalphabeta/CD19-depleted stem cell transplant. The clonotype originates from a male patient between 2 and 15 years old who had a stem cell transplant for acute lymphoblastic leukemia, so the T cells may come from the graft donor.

The CDR3 sequence: CASREQAYSNQPQHF. The CDR3 DNA is TGTGCCAGCAGGGAACAGGCGTATAGCAATCAGCCCCAGCATTTT. The V and J genes are TRBV28 and TRBJ1-5; perhaps TRBD1 as D (5 bases). Trimming cost V 6 bases and J 0 bases, with 12 bases left between them. Per the germline V gene, CDR1 is MDHEN and CDR2 is SYDVKM. The CDR3 contains 15 residues.